These T cell receptor beta chains were read from a single sample in a study of cytomegalovirus exposure and HLA in healthy donors. Produced via immunoSEQ multiplex PCR; TCRdb's table is partial and in-frame only. The repertoire consists of 150,000 to 200,000 clones, with about four fifths occurring once and the leading ten covering approximately 7%. Material for sequencing was PBMCs. These receptors all stem from a young man in good health and CMV-seropositive. Both conserved end residues are part of each CDR3. Each record gives: clone size, D gene, V gene, J gene, CDR3 protein, CDR3 DNA. The D gene is left open where the match is weak. Clone size, where shown, is once, few, many, or a class for clones that have expanded.

NA,TRBD2,TRBV19,TRBJ2-7,CASSKGLAGYEQYF,TGTGCCAGTAGTAAGGGACTAGCGGGCTACGAGCAGTACTTC
NA,NA,TRBV10-3,TRBJ1-5,CAISESLAETNQPQHF,TGTGCCATCAGTGAGTCATTGGCAGAGACAAATCAGCCCCAGCATTTT
once,NA,TRBV9,TRBJ2-7,CASSVQPAVSYEQYF,TGTGCCAGCAGCGTTCAACCAGCGGTATCCTACGAGCAGTACTTC
NA,NA,TRBV28,TRBJ2-2,CASSLDPRGGGGELFF,TGTGCCAGCAGTTTAGACCCCAGGGGTGGGGGCGGGGAGCTGTTTTTT
NA,NA,TRBV20-1,TRBJ1-1,CSAGGAEAFF,TGCAGTGCTGGGGGGGCTGAAGCTTTCTTT
NA,TRBD2,TRBV7-6,TRBJ2-5,CASSSRGMGGSKVQGETQYF,TGTGCCAGCAGCTCCCGCGGAATGGGCGGGAGTAAGGTCCAGGGAGAGACCCAGTACTTC
NA,NA,TRBV11-2,TRBJ2-3,CASSFIGGPRDTQYF,TGTGCCAGCAGCTTCATCGGGGGGCCGAGAGATACGCAGTATTTT
NA,NA,TRBV19,TRBJ1-3,CASTKTESSGNTIYF,TGTGCCAGTACCAAGACAGAGAGCTCTGGAAACACCATATATTTT
NA,TRBD2,TRBV27,TRBJ2-5,CASSSASGRESETQYF,TGTGCCAGCAGTTCGGCTAGCGGGAGGGAGAGTGAGACCCAGTACTTC
NA,TRBD1,TRBV27,TRBJ2-2,CASGQGPGELFF,TGTGCCAGCGGACAGGGGCCCGGGGAGCTGTTTTTT
NA,TRBD2,TRBV5-4,TRBJ2-3,CASSLGPSSGRVGDTQYF,TGTGCCAGCAGCTTGGGTCCGAGTAGCGGGAGGGTCGGAGATACGCAGTATTTT
NA,TRBD1,TRBV7-6,TRBJ1-5,CASSPTGGLNQPQHF,TGTGCCAGCAGCCCGACAGGGGGCCTCAATCAGCCCCAGCATTTT
once,NA,TRBV29-1,TRBJ1-2,CSVEDLSGGYTF,TGCAGCGTTGAGGACCTATCAGGGGGCTACACCTTC
NA,NA,TRBV21-1,TRBJ2-7,CASTRGGLGAYEQYF,TGTGCCAGCACCCGGGGGGGGCTCGGGGCCTACGAGCAGTACTTC
NA,TRBD2,TRBV4-1,TRBJ2-7,CASSPSGTGTYEQYF,TGCGCCAGCAGCCCCAGCGGGACCGGGACCTACGAGCAGTACTTC
NA,NA,TRBV7-2,TRBJ2-3,CASSFRQASTDTQYF,TGTGCCAGCAGCTTTAGACAGGCGTCCACAGATACGCAGTATTTT
NA,NA,TRBV11-2,TRBJ2-1,CASSLGLVRGHNEQFF,TGTGCCAGCAGCTTAGGGCTAGTAAGAGGGCACAATGAGCAGTTCTTC
NA,TRBD1,TRBV5-4,TRBJ2-2,CASSLDRGRITGELFF,TGTGCCAGCAGCCTAGACAGGGGGCGTATCACCGGGGAGCTGTTTTTT
NA,TRBD1,TRBV5-6,TRBJ2-7,CASSSARTGSRYEQYF,TGTGCCAGCAGCTCAGCTAGGACAGGGTCCCGCTACGAGCAGTACTTC
NA,NA,TRBV5-1,TRBJ1-1,CASSLNRNTEAFF,TGCGCCAGCAGCTTGAACAGGAACACTGAAGCTTTCTTT
NA,TRBD1,TRBV10-3,TRBJ2-1,CATGDSQYNEQFF,TGTGCCACCGGGGACAGCCAATACAATGAGCAGTTCTTC
NA,TRBD2,TRBV4-1,TRBJ2-2,CASSPEGGRASNTGELFF,TGCGCCAGCAGCCCCGAGGGCGGGAGGGCCTCGAACACCGGGGAGCTGTTTTTT